This T cell receptor beta chain originates from a study of blood T cells in healthy people across ages. Study observations and caveats: Investigators treated diversity estimates from one million T cells as underestimates.

A second 7 to 11 cycle PCR used barcoded and J-beta primers. TCRdb redid the calling of the 5' RACE reads with MiXCR, one entry per CDR3 protein. The table records 600,000 to 800,000 distinct CDR3 sequences, more than 45% of them present only once. Germline V gene data show CDR1 as MNHEY and CDR2 as SMNVEV (reference sequence). The CDR3 loop spans 15 amino acids. To note about this clonotype: The antigen is undetermined. A clone one base away is much larger, so this may be a read error.

Sample: blood. This receptor was identified in a woman older than 75 in good health. The J gene is TRBJ2-1, the V gene TRBV27; tentatively, D is TRBD2 (7 bases). The last part of the DNA fits TRBJ2-7 better; the J call may be wrong. For the CDR3, the DNA is TGTGCCAGCAGTTTGAGGGGGGGTACCTACAATGAGCAGTACTTC. The encoded protein is CASSLRGGTYNEQYF.